These T cell receptor beta chains were read from a single sample in a study of T-cell memory formation after mild COVID-19. TCRdb recomputed calls from the 5' RACE reads with MiXCR, one row per CDR3 protein. The sample has under 450,000 distinct CDR3 sequences; about 20% are singletons. The sample comprised PBMCs or a T cell subset sorted from them (not recorded which). The origin of the receptors is a man aged 18 to 29 who had mild COVID-19 (a few samples of this study predate the infection). Cell type and time point are not known. The CDR3 runs from the conserved cysteine through the conserved F or W. Each record gives: V gene, clone size, D gene, J gene, CDR3 DNA, CDR3 protein. The D gene is left open where the match is weak. Clone size is stated in some rows and not others, as once, few, many or a class when expanded.

v_call: TRBV24-1; clone_size: -; d_call: TRBD1; j_call: TRBJ1-1; cdr3_nt: TGTGCCACCAGTGAGGCCGGGACAGGGATGACTTTCTTT; cdr3_aa: CATSEAGTGMTFF
v_call: TRBV19; clone_size: -; d_call: -; j_call: TRBJ1-5; cdr3_nt: TGTGCCAGTACCCCATCGGACCTAAGGCCTCAGCCCCAGCATTTT; cdr3_aa: CASTPSDLRPQPQHF
v_call: TRBV7-6; clone_size: few; d_call: TRBD2; j_call: TRBJ2-2; cdr3_nt: TGTGCCAGCAGCTCCAGGCCGGGACTAGCGGGGACGAACACCGGGGAGCTGTTTTTT; cdr3_aa: CASSSRPGLAGTNTGELFF
v_call: TRBV5-1; clone_size: -; d_call: -; j_call: TRBJ2-1; cdr3_nt: TGCGCCAGCAGCAATACAGGAGACGAGCAGTTCTTC; cdr3_aa: CASSNTGDEQFF
v_call: TRBV11-2; clone_size: many; d_call: -; j_call: TRBJ2-2; cdr3_nt: TGTGCCAGCAGCTTATTAGGGGGAGGGACCGGGGAGCTGTTTTTT; cdr3_aa: CASSLLGGGTGELFF
v_call: TRBV4-1; clone_size: few; d_call: TRBD2; j_call: TRBJ2-7; cdr3_nt: TGCGCCAGCAGCCACCTCCAGACTAGCGGGGGGGCATACGAGCAGTACTTC; cdr3_aa: CASSHLQTSGGAYEQYF
v_call: TRBV2; clone_size: -; d_call: -; j_call: TRBJ1-5; cdr3_nt: TGTGCCAGCCACAGGGTTGGGCAGCCCCAGCATTTT; cdr3_aa: CASHRVGQPQHF
v_call: TRBV7-2; clone_size: few; d_call: TRBD2; j_call: TRBJ2-2; cdr3_nt: TGTGCCAGCAGCGCAACCGGGACTAGCGGGGGGTCTCCGAACACCGGGGAGCTGTTTTTT; cdr3_aa: CASSATGTSGGSPNTGELFF
v_call: TRBV7-3; clone_size: -; d_call: TRBD2; j_call: TRBJ2-7; cdr3_nt: TGTGCCAGCAGCCAAAAGCCCGGACTAGCCTACGAGCAGTACTTC; cdr3_aa: CASSQKPGLAYEQYF
v_call: TRBV7-2; clone_size: -; d_call: -; j_call: TRBJ2-3; cdr3_nt: TGTGACAGCAGTCGGGGCATAGCGGGCACAGATACGCAGTATTTT; cdr3_aa: CDSSRGIAGTDTQYF
v_call: TRBV4-2; clone_size: few; d_call: TRBD2; j_call: TRBJ2-3; cdr3_nt: TGTGCCAGCAGCCAAGATATGCCCCTACTAGCGGGGGGATTCACAGATACGCAGTATTTT; cdr3_aa: CASSQDMPLLAGGFTDTQYF
v_call: TRBV7-8; clone_size: many; d_call: TRBD1; j_call: TRBJ1-5; cdr3_nt: TGTGCCAGCAGCTTAGGGACAGGGGGAGCACAGCCCCAGCATTTT; cdr3_aa: CASSLGTGGAQPQHF
v_call: TRBV4-2; clone_size: few; d_call: -; j_call: TRBJ1-2; cdr3_nt: TGTGCCAGCAGCCGCACTGCGGGTGGCTACGCCTTC; cdr3_aa: CASSRTAGGYAF
v_call: TRBV2; clone_size: -; d_call: -; j_call: TRBJ2-4; cdr3_nt: TGTGCCAGCAGTTCGACTATCGACACCCTAGCCAAAAACATTCAGTACTTC; cdr3_aa: CASSSTIDTLAKNIQYF
v_call: TRBV12-3/TRBV12-4; clone_size: few; d_call: -; j_call: TRBJ2-3; cdr3_nt: TGTGCCAGCAGTTTGATTAGGGGTAGCACAGATACGCAGTATTTT; cdr3_aa: CASSLIRGSTDTQYF
v_call: TRBV5-4; clone_size: -; d_call: -; j_call: TRBJ2-2; cdr3_nt: TGTGCCAGCAGCTTCCCGCTGGCCGGGGTTGCCGGGGAGCTGTTTTTT; cdr3_aa: CASSFPLAGVAGELFF
v_call: TRBV6-5; clone_size: -; d_call: TRBD1; j_call: TRBJ2-7; cdr3_nt: TGTGCCAGCAGCCCCGCCTCGGACAGGGACGAGCAGTACTTC; cdr3_aa: CASSPASDRDEQYF
v_call: TRBV6-2/TRBV6-3; clone_size: -; d_call: TRBD2; j_call: TRBJ2-1; cdr3_nt: TGTGCCAGCAGTTACGCGGCTAGCGGGGGCGATGAGCAGTTCTTC; cdr3_aa: CASSYAASGGDEQFF
v_call: TRBV6-5; clone_size: -; d_call: -; j_call: TRBJ1-2; cdr3_nt: TGTGCCAGCTGGTCTTCAGGGAAGGGCTATGGCTACACCTTC; cdr3_aa: CASWSSGKGYGYTF
v_call: TRBV7-9; clone_size: -; d_call: -; j_call: TRBJ1-4; cdr3_nt: TGTGCCAGCAGCTCTACGGGACGGCTGAATGAAAAACTGTTTTTT; cdr3_aa: CASSSTGRLNEKLFF
v_call: TRBV6-2/TRBV6-3; clone_size: -; d_call: -; j_call: TRBJ1-1; cdr3_nt: TGTGCCAGCAGTTACTCGATCGTCGTTGTCACTGAAGCTTTCTTT; cdr3_aa: CASSYSIVVVTEAFF
v_call: TRBV3-1; clone_size: -; d_call: TRBD1; j_call: TRBJ2-4; cdr3_nt: TGTGCCAGCAGCCTACAGGGGAGTGAAAACATTCAGTACTTC; cdr3_aa: CASSLQGSENIQYF
v_call: TRBV4-1; clone_size: few; d_call: -; j_call: TRBJ2-2; cdr3_nt: TGCGCCAGCAGCCAAGGGGTTTTGGACACCGGGGAGCTGTTTTTT; cdr3_aa: CASSQGVLDTGELFF
v_call: TRBV29-1; clone_size: -; d_call: -; j_call: TRBJ1-1; cdr3_nt: TGCAGCGTTGAGGTTGGCGGGTCGCCTGAAGCTTTCTTT; cdr3_aa: CSVEVGGSPEAFF
v_call: TRBV27; clone_size: -; d_call: -; j_call: TRBJ2-7; cdr3_nt: TGTGCCAGCAGTTCGGGTTCTGGGGGGTCATACGAGCAGTACTTC; cdr3_aa: CASSSGSGGSYEQYF
v_call: TRBV18; clone_size: many; d_call: -; j_call: TRBJ2-2; cdr3_nt: TGTGCCAGCTCACCACCGGGCGGATTCACCGGGGAGCTGTTTTTT; cdr3_aa: CASSPPGGFTGELFF
v_call: TRBV7-2; clone_size: -; d_call: -; j_call: TRBJ1-3; cdr3_nt: TGTGCCAGCAGCTTAGCGAGGGGAAACACCATATATTTT; cdr3_aa: CASSLARGNTIYF
v_call: TRBV12-3/TRBV12-4; clone_size: few; d_call: -; j_call: TRBJ2-1; cdr3_nt: TGTGCCAGCAGTTTAGGGCCCGGTGAGCAGTTCTTC; cdr3_aa: CASSLGPGEQFF
v_call: TRBV5-1; clone_size: -; d_call: TRBD1; j_call: TRBJ1-2; cdr3_nt: TGCGCCAGCAGCTTAACAGGGGGTGTCTATGGCTACACCTTC; cdr3_aa: CASSLTGGVYGYTF
v_call: TRBV6-6; clone_size: -; d_call: TRBD1; j_call: TRBJ1-5; cdr3_nt: TGTGCCAGCAGCGGCAGGTCAGGGGGTGGCAATCAGCCCCAGCATTTT; cdr3_aa: CASSGRSGGGNQPQHF
v_call: TRBV19; clone_size: few; d_call: TRBD1; j_call: TRBJ1-1; cdr3_nt: TGTGCCAGTAGTGGGACAGGGCGCACTGAAGCTTTCTTT; cdr3_aa: CASSGTGRTEAFF
v_call: TRBV18; clone_size: -; d_call: -; j_call: TRBJ2-3; cdr3_nt: TGTGCCAGCTCACCGATACTAAGCGCCCCAGATACGCAGTATTTT; cdr3_aa: CASSPILSAPDTQYF
v_call: TRBV4-2; clone_size: -; d_call: TRBD2; j_call: TRBJ2-1; cdr3_nt: TGTGCCAGCAGCGATACTAGCGGGGGGGCCGAGTCTTATGAGCAGTTCTTC; cdr3_aa: CASSDTSGGAESYEQFF
v_call: TRBV6-5; clone_size: few; d_call: -; j_call: TRBJ2-3; cdr3_nt: TGTGCCAGCTCTGCGGGAACTAGCACAGATACGCAGTATTTT; cdr3_aa: CASSAGTSTDTQYF
v_call: TRBV6-2/TRBV6-3; clone_size: -; d_call: -; j_call: TRBJ1-1; cdr3_nt: TGTGCCAGCAGTTACCGGAGGGGGTCAACTGAAGCTTTCTTT; cdr3_aa: CASSYRRGSTEAFF
v_call: TRBV6-5; clone_size: -; d_call: -; j_call: TRBJ1-2; cdr3_nt: TGTGCCAGCAGTTACCGACGGGGCGAATATGGCTACACCTTC; cdr3_aa: CASSYRRGEYGYTF
v_call: TRBV7-8; clone_size: few; d_call: TRBD1; j_call: TRBJ1-6; cdr3_nt: TGTGCCAGCAGCTTAGGGGCCAGGGGGTATTCACCCCTCCACTTT; cdr3_aa: CASSLGARGYSPLHF
v_call: TRBV5-1; clone_size: many; d_call: -; j_call: TRBJ1-1; cdr3_nt: TGCGCCAGCAGCTTGGGGACGTCCAACACTGAAGCTTTCTTT; cdr3_aa: CASSLGTSNTEAFF
v_call: TRBV11-1; clone_size: many; d_call: -; j_call: TRBJ2-1; cdr3_nt: TGTGCCAGCAGCCGAGGAGACAATGAGCAGTTCTTC; cdr3_aa: CASSRGDNEQFF
v_call: TRBV25-1; clone_size: once; d_call: TRBD1; j_call: TRBJ1-3; cdr3_nt: TGTGCCAGCAGTGAACCAGGGGGCAAAGAAAACACCATATATTTT; cdr3_aa: CASSEPGGKENTIYF
v_call: TRBV4-3; clone_size: -; d_call: TRBD1; j_call: TRBJ2-5; cdr3_nt: TGCGCCAGCAGCCTCCCCGGGACAGGGGACGAGACCCAGTACTTC; cdr3_aa: CASSLPGTGDETQYF
v_call: TRBV5-1; clone_size: few; d_call: -; j_call: TRBJ1-1; cdr3_nt: TGCGCCAGCAGCTTGTGGCGAATGAACACTGAAGCTTTCTTT; cdr3_aa: CASSLWRMNTEAFF
v_call: TRBV6-6; clone_size: few; d_call: -; j_call: TRBJ1-1; cdr3_nt: TGTGCCAGCAATCCGGGCAGGGAAACTGAAGCTTTCTTT; cdr3_aa: CASNPGRETEAFF
v_call: TRBV12-3/TRBV12-4; clone_size: -; d_call: -; j_call: TRBJ2-1; cdr3_nt: TGTGCCAGCACCTCCATGACAGGCTCCTACAATGAGCAGTTCTTC; cdr3_aa: CASTSMTGSYNEQFF
v_call: TRBV9; clone_size: -; d_call: -; j_call: TRBJ1-4; cdr3_nt: TGTGCCAGCAGCTCCCGACTGACAACTAATGAAAAACTGTTTTTT; cdr3_aa: CASSSRLTTNEKLFF
v_call: TRBV7-9; clone_size: -; d_call: -; j_call: TRBJ2-2; cdr3_nt: TGTGCCAGCAGCTCCACTGTAGGGTCCGGGGAGCTGTTTTTT; cdr3_aa: CASSSTVGSGELFF
v_call: TRBV7-3; clone_size: -; d_call: -; j_call: TRBJ2-6; cdr3_nt: TGTGCCAGCAGCCAACAAATCTCTGGGGCCAACGTCCTGACTTTC; cdr3_aa: CASSQQISGANVLTF
v_call: TRBV5-1; clone_size: -; d_call: -; j_call: TRBJ2-1; cdr3_nt: TGCGCCAGCAGCGTGACAGGACCGGCCTACAATGAGCAGTTCTTC; cdr3_aa: CASSVTGPAYNEQFF
v_call: TRBV4-1; clone_size: -; d_call: -; j_call: TRBJ2-3; cdr3_nt: TGCGCCAGCGGGGGGGATACGCAGTATTTT; cdr3_aa: CASGGDTQYF
v_call: TRBV5-1; clone_size: -; d_call: -; j_call: TRBJ2-3; cdr3_nt: TGCGCCAGCAGCTTGGGCCCCGGACTCACAGATACGCAGTATTTT; cdr3_aa: CASSLGPGLTDTQYF